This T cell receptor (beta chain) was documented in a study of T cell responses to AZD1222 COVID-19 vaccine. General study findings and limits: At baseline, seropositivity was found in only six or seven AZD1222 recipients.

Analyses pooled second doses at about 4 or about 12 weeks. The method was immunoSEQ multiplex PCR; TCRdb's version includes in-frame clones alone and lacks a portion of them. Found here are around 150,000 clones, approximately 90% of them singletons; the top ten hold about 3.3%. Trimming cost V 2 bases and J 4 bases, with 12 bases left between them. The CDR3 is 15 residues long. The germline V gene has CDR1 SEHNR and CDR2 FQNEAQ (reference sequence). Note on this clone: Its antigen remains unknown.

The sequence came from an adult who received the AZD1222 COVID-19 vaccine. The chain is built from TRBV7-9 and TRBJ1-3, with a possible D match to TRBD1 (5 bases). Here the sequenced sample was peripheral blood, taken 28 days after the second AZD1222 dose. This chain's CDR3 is CASSLIWDPGNTIYF. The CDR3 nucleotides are TGTGCCAGCAGCTTAATATGGGACCCAGGAAACACCATATATTTT. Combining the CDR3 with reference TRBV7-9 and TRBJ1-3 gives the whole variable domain DTGVSQNPRHKITKRGQNVTFRCDPISEHNRLYWYRQTLGQGPEFLTYFQNEAQLEKSRLLSDRFSAERPKGSFSTLEIQRTEQGDSAMYLCASSLIWDPGNTIYFGEGSWLTVV.